Each of the 24 T cell receptor beta chains below was sequenced from the same sample in a study of OX40 agonist ivuxolimab in advanced cancers. TCRdb's table, derived via immunoSEQ multiplex PCR, lists solely in-frame clones and lacks some. The table lists about 61,000 clones, 87% of them singletons. Here the sequenced sample was CD4+ or CD8+ T cells sorted from blood, taken in a trial of the OX40 agonist ivuxolimab. The receptors shown here come from an adult with an advanced solid tumor such as melanoma, head and neck, liver or kidney cancer.

V and J are TRBV15 and TRBJ2-5, with a tentative D call TRBD2 (6 bases). The CDR3 contains 15 residues. V gave up 1 base and J gave up 2 bases, with 11 bases separating them. From germline, CDR1 is LNHNV and CDR2 YYDKDF (reference sequence). Here the CDR3 reads CATSRAIAEQETQYF. CDR3 coding DNA: TGTGCCACCAGCAGAGCCATAGCGGAGCAAGAGACCCAGTACTTC. The full variable domain, its missing parts supplied by reference TRBV15 and TRBJ2-5, is DAMVIQNPRYQVTQFGKPVTLSCSQTLNHNVMYWYQQKSSQAPKLLFHYYDKDFNNEADTPDNFQSRRPNTSFCFLDIRSPGLGDTAMYLCATSRAIAEQETQYFGPGTRLLVL.

The chain uses TRBV10-1 and TRBJ2-7; a possible D gene is TRBD1 (6 bases). The CDR3 has 15 amino acids. V was trimmed by 3 bases and J by 1 base, leaving 13 bases between them. CDR1 is WNHNN, CDR2 SYGVQD, per germline (reference sequence). Here the CDR3 DNA reads TGCGCCAGCAGTGACCCGGGACATTCTTCCTACGAGCAGTACTTC. Amino acids: CASSDPGHSSYEQYF.

The CDR3 DNA reads as TGTGCCAGCAAGGACAGGGGGTCTGGCTACACCTTC. This encodes CASKDRGSGYTF. This sequence joins TRBV2 and TRBJ1-2; 10 bases match TRBD1. This CDR3 contains 12 residues. Germline-derived CDR1 and CDR2 are SNHLY and FYNNEI. J lost 7 bases, V lost 7 bases, and 3 bases had no gene match.

The chain employs TRBV27 and TRBJ1-3, with D uncertain. V was cut by 6 bases and J by 0 bases, with 12 bases left in between. The V gene's germline CDR1 is MNHEY and CDR2 SMNVEV (reference sequence). CDR3 size: 15 residues. CDR3 loop: CASSPRVSSGNTIYF. CDR3 DNA: TGTGCCAGCAGCCCCAGAGTGAGCTCTGGAAACACCATATATTTT.

The V call is TRBV6-4, the J call TRBJ1-5; possibly TRBD1 for D (5 bases). Germline CDR1 and CDR2: MRHNA and SNTAGT. The CDR3 is made up of 16 amino acids. Between the trimmed V and J ends, which lost 6 bases and 0 bases, there was a span of 15 bases. CDR3 in DNA: TGTGCCAGCAGGCCGGGGCCGACCTATAGCAATCAGCCCCAGCATTTT. It encodes CASRPGPTYSNQPQHF.

This chain uses TRBV29-1 with TRBJ1-5, with a tentative D call TRBD1 (6 bases). Trimming removed 7 bases from V and 3 bases from J, with 16 bases in between. The germline CDR1 and CDR2 sequences are SQVTM and ANQGSEA. This CDR3 contains 14 residues. The CDR3 loop is CSAQGSGNNQPQHF. The CDR3 region has the DNA TGCAGCGCCCAGGGGTCCGGTAACAATCAGCCCCAGCATTTT.

In regard to this clone: One junction end disagrees with the germline gene, perhaps due to a read error. The gene calls are TRBV11-3 and TRBJ2-5; D is undetermined. The germline gives CDR1 SGHNT, CDR2 YENEEA. The CDR3 contains 13 residues. CDR3 DNA sequence: TGTGCCAGCAGCTTAGGCTCCCAAGAGATCCAGTACTTC. Amino acid sequence: CASSLGSQEIQYF.

This clone was seen once. The identical CDR3 is also encoded by other nucleotide sequences in the sample. The rearrangement joins TRBV9 to TRBJ1-1; a possible D gene is TRBD1 (6 bases). The V gene lost 0 bases and the J gene lost 1 base, with 7 bases spanning the gap. Germline-derived CDR1 and CDR2 are SGDLS and YYNGEE. CDR3 size: 14 residues. The CDR3 here is CASSVVGQNTEAFF. As DNA, the CDR3 is TGTGCCAGCAGCGTAGTGGGACAGAACACTGAAGCTTTCTTT.

V and J are TRBV6-1 and TRBJ2-7; possibly TRBD1 or TRBD2 for D (5 bases each). CDR3 size: 13 residues. The germline V gene has CDR1 MNHNS and CDR2 SASEGT. Trimming pared 2 bases from V and 9 bases from J, leaving 14 bases between. CDR3 coding DNA: TGTGCCAGCAGTGAAAGGGACGGACAACGGCAGTACTTC. Encoded protein: CASSERDGQRQYF.

There are a few counts of this clone. This sequence joins TRBV19 and TRBJ1-2; weak D call: TRBD1 (5 bases). Germline CDR1 LNHDA, CDR2 SQIVND (reference sequence). V lost 6 bases and J 10 bases, leaving 24 bases between the germline ends. The CDR3 is 15 amino acids. The CDR3 DNA sequence: TGTGCCAGTAGCACAACCCGGGGATCCGGGGGGTACTACACCTTC. Amino acid sequence: CASSTTRGSGGYYTF. The variable domain in full, with the rest retrieved from reference TRBV19 and TRBJ1-2, is DGGITQSPKYLFRKEGQNVTLSCEQNLNHDAMYWYRQDPGQGLRLIYYSQIVNDFQKGDIAEGYSVSREKKESFPLTVTSAQKNPTAFYLCASSTTRGSGGYYTFGSGTRLTVV.

This chain connects TRBV6-5 to TRBJ1-2; D call uncertain. V shed 6 bases and J shed 7 bases, with 21 bases lying between them. Germline assignment: CDR1 MNHEY and CDR2 SVGAGI. The CDR3 loop spans 15 amino acids. The CDR3 reads CASSRTVRVGSGYTF. The CDR3 region has the DNA TGTGCCAGCAGCCGCACCGTAAGGGTAGGCTCTGGCTACACCTTC.

The chain joins TRBV6-1 to TRBJ1-2; weak D call: TRBD1 (6 bases). The CDR3 contains 15 residues. With 2 bases removed from V and 0 bases from J, the gap between germline ends came to 10 bases. Looked up from germline, CDR1 is MNHNS and CDR2 is SASEGT. In nucleotides, the CDR3 is TGTGCCAGCAGTGAACAGGGGAGGGCTAACTATGGCTACACCTTC. Protein product: CASSEQGRANYGYTF.

The chain couples TRBV5-8 to TRBJ1-2; D is unclear. Deletions cut 1 base from V and 6 bases from J, with 19 bases between. The length of the CDR3 is 16 residues. Germline V gives CDR1 SGHTS, CDR2 YDEGEE. CDR3 amino acids: CASSLSRLTTTHGYTF. The CDR3 DNA follows: TGTGCCAGCAGCTTGTCGCGGCTGACTACTACCCATGGCTACACCTTC.

The rearrangement joins TRBV5-1 to TRBJ2-7; D gene unclear. Trimming pared 0 bases from V and 1 base from J, leaving 14 bases between. This CDR3 is 16 amino acids long. From germline, CDR1 is SGHRS and CDR2 YFSETQ. The CDR3 region has the DNA TGCGCCAGCAGCTTGGGGCGACTTAAGGAGTCCTACGAGCAGTACTTC. Its protein product is CASSLGRLKESYEQYF.

The genes are TRBV5-1 and TRBJ1-2, with 9 positions matching TRBD1. CDR3 size: 15 residues. The germline V gene encodes CDR1 SGHRS and CDR2 YFSETQ. Unmatched junction bases numbered 2, after V lost 0 bases and J lost 2 bases. The CDR3 region has the DNA TGCGCCAGCAGCTTGGGACAGGGGGGAAACTATGGCTACACCTTC. This translates into CASSLGQGGNYGYTF.

The genes are TRBV19 and TRBJ2-1; D is perhaps TRBD2 (6 bases). The germline CDR1 and CDR2 sequences are LNHDA and SQIVND (reference sequence). The CDR3 has 14 residues. V was clipped by 7 bases and J by 8 bases, with 18 bases between them. The CDR3 bases are TGTGCCAGTACCCCTCCGGGGCCGGGGGATGAGCAGTTCTTC. This sequence encodes CASTPPGPGDEQFF.

The genes are TRBV5-4 and TRBJ2-1; 8 bases align to TRBD2. V was pared by 5 bases and J by 3 bases, with 7 bases of the junction left unmatched. This CDR3 comprises 15 residues. Germline values: CDR1 SGHNT, CDR2 YYREEE (reference sequence). The CDR3 sequence: CASSPIAGSYNEQFF. For the CDR3, the DNA is TGTGCCAGCAGTCCCATAGCGGGGAGCTACAATGAGCAGTTCTTC.

The J gene is TRBJ1-6, the V gene TRBV2; D is unclear. This CDR3 contains 15 residues. Between the trimmed V and J ends, which lost 2 bases and 6 bases, there was a span of 11 bases. Per the germline V gene, CDR1 is SNHLY and CDR2 is FYNNEI. The chain's CDR3 is CASSESTAGNSPLHF. The CDR3 nucleotides are TGTGCCAGCAGTGAATCGACCGCGGGTAATTCACCCCTCCACTTT.

The chain links TRBV11-3 to TRBJ2-1, with D maybe TRBD1 (6 bases). The germline gives CDR1 SGHNT, CDR2 YENEEA. The V and J ends lost 5 bases and 9 bases respectively, with 14 bases between them. CDR3 length equals 13 residues. This CDR3 reads CASSPYQQGEQFF. CDR3 sequence (DNA): TGTGCCAGCAGCCCCTATCAACAGGGTGAGCAGTTCTTC.

This chain links TRBV6-1 with TRBJ2-2, with TRBD1 as a possible D gene (6 bases). CDR3 length: 14 amino acids. Looked up from germline, CDR1 is MNHNS and CDR2 is SASEGT. Trimming removed 4 bases at V and 6 bases at J, with 12 bases between. CDR3 nucleotides: TGTGCCAGCAGTGTAAGGGGGAAGGCCGGGGAGCTGTTTTTT. It specifies CASSVRGKAGELFF.

The chain joins TRBV6-1 to TRBJ2-3; D unresolved. Per the germline V gene, CDR1 is MNHNS and CDR2 is SASEGT. The CDR3 sequence is 12 residues long. Trimming pared 5 bases from V and 5 bases from J, leaving 8 bases between. The CDR3 region is CASSPTEDTQYF. CDR3 nucleotide sequence: TGTGCCAGCAGTCCCACAGAAGATACGCAGTATTTT.

The J gene is TRBJ1-1, the V gene TRBV10-3; D unresolved. Trimming shortened V by 0 bases and J by 4 bases, and 9 bases separated the two germline ends. CDR1 is ENHRY and CDR2 is SYGVKD in the germline V gene. This CDR3 is 14 amino acids long. The CDR3 region has the DNA TGTGCCATCAGTGAGTCTGGCCTGACCACTGAAGCTTTCTTT. Its translation: CAISESGLTTEAFF.

This chain joins TRBV2 and TRBJ2-7, with 7 bases that match TRBD2. This CDR3 has 13 residues. Per the germline V gene, CDR1 is SNHLY and CDR2 is FYNNEI. Trimming at V came to 6 bases and at J to 5 bases, leaving 7 bases not matched to a gene. The CDR3 protein is CASRGGGADEQYF. Written as DNA, the CDR3 is TGTGCCAGCAGGGGGGGAGGGGCAGACGAGCAGTACTTC.

The count of this clone is one. The chain combines TRBV10-3 with TRBJ1-5; weak D call: TRBD1 (5 bases). This CDR3 is 15 amino acids long. CDR1 and CDR2 (germline): ENHRY, SYGVKD. V gave up 6 bases and J gave up 2 bases, with 14 bases separating them. The DNA of the CDR3 is TGTGCCATCAGAGCGGGGGTCCCGGGCAATCAGCCCCAGCATTTT. It yields the protein CAIRAGVPGNQPQHF.